The entry below describes one T cell receptor (beta chain). The data derive from a study of blood T cell repertoires in COVID-19. As for the study in general: The United States, Italy and Spain provided the acute and convalescent COVID-19 samples.

Looked up from germline, CDR1 is KGHSH and CDR2 is LQKENI. Between the trimmed V and J ends, which lost 0 bases and 1 base, there was a span of 5 bases. The CDR3 extends over 14 amino acids. The method was immunoSEQ multiplex PCR; TCRdb's version includes in-frame clones alone and lacks a portion of them. This table holds some 350,000 clones, approximately 89% found once. Material: peripheral blood. V is TRBV18 and J is TRBJ2-3, with D maybe TRBD2 (5 bases). This sequence originates from a woman between 18 and 30 years old who had recovered from COVID-19. CDR3 in amino acids: CASSPPEGTDTQYF. CDR3 DNA sequence: TGTGCCAGCTCACCACCGGAGGGCACAGATACGCAGTATTTT.